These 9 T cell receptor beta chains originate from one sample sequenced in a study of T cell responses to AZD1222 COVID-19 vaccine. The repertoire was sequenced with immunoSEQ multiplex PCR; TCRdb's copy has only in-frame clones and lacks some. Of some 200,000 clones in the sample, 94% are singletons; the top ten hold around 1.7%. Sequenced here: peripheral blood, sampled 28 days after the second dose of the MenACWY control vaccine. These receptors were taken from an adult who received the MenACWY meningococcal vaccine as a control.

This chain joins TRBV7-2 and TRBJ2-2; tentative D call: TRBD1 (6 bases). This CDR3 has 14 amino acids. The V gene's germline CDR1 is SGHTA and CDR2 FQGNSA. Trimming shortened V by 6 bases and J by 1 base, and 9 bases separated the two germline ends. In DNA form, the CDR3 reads TGTGCCAGCAGGGGGGCAGGGAACACCGGGGAGCTGTTTTTT. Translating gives CASRGAGNTGELFF. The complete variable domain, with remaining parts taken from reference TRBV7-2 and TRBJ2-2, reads GAGVSQSPSNKVTEKGKDVELRCDPISGHTALYWYRQSLGQGLEFLIYFQGNSAPDKSGLPSDRFSAERTGGSVSTLTIQRTQQEDSAVYLCASRGAGNTGELFFGEGSRLTVL.

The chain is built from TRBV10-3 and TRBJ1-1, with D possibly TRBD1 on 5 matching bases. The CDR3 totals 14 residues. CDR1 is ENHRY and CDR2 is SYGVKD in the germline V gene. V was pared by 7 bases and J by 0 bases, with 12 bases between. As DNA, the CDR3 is TGTGCCATCATGGGGGACCTTATGAACACTGAAGCTTTCTTT. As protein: CAIMGDLMNTEAFF.

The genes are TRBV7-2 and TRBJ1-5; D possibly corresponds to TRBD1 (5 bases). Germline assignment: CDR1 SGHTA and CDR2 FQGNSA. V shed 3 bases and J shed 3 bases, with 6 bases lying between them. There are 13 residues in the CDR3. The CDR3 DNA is TGTGCCAGCAGCTTGGGGCCCAATCAGCCCCAGCATTTT. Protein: CASSLGPNQPQHF.

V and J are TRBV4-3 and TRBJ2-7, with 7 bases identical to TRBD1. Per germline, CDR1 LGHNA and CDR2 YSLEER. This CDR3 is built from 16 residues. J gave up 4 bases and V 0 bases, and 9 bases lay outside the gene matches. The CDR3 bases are TGCGCCAGCAGCCAAGACTCAAGACAGGGCAGGTACGAGCAGTACTTC. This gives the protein CASSQDSRQGRYEQYF.

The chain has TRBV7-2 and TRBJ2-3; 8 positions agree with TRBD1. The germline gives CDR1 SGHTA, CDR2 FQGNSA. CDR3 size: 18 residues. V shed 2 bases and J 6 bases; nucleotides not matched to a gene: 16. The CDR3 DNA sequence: TGTGCCAGCAGCTTAAAAGGGGGGACAGGTGGTTTTCCCGATACGCAGTATTTT. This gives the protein CASSLKGGTGGFPDTQYF. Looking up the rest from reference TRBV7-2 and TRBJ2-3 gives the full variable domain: GAGVSQSPSNKVTEKGKDVELRCDPISGHTALYWYRQSLGQGLEFLIYFQGNSAPDKSGLPSDRFSAERTGGSVSTLTIQRTQQEDSAVYLCASSLKGGTGGFPDTQYFGPGTRLTVL.

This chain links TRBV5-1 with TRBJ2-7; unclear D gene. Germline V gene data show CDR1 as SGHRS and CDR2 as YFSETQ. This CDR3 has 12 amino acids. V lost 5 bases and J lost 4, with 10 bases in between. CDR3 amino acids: CASSSNLYEQYF. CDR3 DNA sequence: TGCGCCAGCAGTTCGAACTTATACGAGCAGTACTTC.

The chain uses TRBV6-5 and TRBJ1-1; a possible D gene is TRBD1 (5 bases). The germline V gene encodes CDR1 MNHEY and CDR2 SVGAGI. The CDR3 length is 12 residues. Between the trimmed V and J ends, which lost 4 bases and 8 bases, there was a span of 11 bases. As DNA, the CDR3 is TGTGCCAGCAGTTCTGCGACAGTCGAAGCTTTCTTT. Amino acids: CASSSATVEAFF.

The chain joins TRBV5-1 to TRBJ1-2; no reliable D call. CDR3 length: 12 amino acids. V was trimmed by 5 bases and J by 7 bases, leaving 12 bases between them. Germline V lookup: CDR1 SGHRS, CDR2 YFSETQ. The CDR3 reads CASRVEVGGYTF. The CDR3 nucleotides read TGCGCCAGCAGGGTCGAGGTTGGTGGCTACACCTTC.

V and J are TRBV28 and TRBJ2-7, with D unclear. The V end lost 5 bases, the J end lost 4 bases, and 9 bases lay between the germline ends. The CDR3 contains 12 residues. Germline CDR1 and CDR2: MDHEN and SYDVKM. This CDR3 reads CASSQTNYEQYF. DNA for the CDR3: TGTGCCAGCAGTCAAACTAATTACGAGCAGTACTTC.